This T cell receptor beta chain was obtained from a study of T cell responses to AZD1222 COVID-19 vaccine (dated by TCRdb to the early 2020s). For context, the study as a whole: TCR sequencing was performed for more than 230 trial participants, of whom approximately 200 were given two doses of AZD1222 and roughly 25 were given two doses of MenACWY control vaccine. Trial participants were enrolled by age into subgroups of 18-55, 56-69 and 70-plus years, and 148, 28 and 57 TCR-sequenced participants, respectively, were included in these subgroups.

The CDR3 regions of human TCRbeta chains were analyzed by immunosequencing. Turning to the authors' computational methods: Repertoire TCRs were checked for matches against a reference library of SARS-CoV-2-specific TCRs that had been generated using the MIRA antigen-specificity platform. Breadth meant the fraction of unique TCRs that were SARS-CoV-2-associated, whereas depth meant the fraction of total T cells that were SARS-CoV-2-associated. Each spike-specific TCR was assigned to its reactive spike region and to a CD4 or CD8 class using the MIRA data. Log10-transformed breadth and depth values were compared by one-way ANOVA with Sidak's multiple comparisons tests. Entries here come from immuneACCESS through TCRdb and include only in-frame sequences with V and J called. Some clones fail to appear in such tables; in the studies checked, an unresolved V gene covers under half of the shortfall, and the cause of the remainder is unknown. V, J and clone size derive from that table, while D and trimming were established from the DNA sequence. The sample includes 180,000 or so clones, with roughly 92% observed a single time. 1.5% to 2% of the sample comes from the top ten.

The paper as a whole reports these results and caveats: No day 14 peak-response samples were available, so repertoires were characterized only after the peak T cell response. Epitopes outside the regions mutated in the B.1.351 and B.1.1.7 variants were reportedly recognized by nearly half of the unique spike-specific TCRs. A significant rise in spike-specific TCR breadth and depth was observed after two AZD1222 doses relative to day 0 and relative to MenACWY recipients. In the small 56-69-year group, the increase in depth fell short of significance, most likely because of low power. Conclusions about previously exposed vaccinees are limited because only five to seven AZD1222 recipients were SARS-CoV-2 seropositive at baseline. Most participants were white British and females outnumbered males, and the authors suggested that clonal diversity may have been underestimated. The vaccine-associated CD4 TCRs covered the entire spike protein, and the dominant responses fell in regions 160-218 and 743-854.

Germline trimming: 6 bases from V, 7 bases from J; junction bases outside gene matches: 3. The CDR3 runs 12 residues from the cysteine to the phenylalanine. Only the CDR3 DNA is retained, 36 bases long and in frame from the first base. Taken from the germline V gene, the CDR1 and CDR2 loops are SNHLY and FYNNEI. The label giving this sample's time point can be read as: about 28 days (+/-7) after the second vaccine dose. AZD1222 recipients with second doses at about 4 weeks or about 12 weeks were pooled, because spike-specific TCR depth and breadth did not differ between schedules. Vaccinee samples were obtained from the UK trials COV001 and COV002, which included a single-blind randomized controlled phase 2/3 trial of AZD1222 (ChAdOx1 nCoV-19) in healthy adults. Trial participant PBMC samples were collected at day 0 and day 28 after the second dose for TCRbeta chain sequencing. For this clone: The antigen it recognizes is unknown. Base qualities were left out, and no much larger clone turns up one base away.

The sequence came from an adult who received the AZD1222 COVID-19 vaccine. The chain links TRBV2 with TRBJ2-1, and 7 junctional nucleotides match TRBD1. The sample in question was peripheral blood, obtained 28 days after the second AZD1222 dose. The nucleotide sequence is TGTGCCAGCAGCCGACAGGGAAATGAGCAGTTCTTC. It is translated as CASSRQGNEQFF.